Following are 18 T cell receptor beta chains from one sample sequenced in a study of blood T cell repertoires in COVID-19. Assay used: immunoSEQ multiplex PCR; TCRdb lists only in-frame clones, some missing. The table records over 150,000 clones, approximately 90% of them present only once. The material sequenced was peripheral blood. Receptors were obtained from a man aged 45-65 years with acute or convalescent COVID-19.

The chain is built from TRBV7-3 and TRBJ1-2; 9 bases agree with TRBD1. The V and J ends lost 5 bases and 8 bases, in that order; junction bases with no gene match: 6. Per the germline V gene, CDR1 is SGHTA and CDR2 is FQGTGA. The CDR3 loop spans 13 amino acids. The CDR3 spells CASSPGTGLGYTF. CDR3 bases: TGTGCCAGCAGCCCCGGGACAGGGTTGGGCTACACCTTC.

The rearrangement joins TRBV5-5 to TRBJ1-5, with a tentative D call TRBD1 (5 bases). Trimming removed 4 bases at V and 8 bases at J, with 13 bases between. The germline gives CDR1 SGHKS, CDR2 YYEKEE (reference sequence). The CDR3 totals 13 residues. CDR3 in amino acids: CASSQGLPEPQHF. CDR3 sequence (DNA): TGTGCCAGCAGCCAGGGCTTACCGGAGCCCCAGCATTTT.

For the CDR3, the DNA is TGTGCCAGCAGCTCGGACTTGTCCTACAATGAGCAGTTCTTC. Its protein is CASSSDLSYNEQFF. The chain has TRBV28 and TRBJ2-1, with D perhaps matching TRBD2 (5 bases). This CDR3 has 14 amino acids. CDR1 and CDR2 from the germline V gene are MDHEN and SYDVKM. V was cut by 6 bases and J by 1 base, with 10 bases left in between.

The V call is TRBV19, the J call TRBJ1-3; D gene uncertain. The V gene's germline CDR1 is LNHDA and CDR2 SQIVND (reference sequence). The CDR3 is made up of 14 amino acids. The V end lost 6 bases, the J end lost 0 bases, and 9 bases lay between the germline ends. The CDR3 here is CASRRDTSGNTIYF. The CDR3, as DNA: TGTGCCAGTAGACGAGATACCTCTGGAAACACCATATATTTT.

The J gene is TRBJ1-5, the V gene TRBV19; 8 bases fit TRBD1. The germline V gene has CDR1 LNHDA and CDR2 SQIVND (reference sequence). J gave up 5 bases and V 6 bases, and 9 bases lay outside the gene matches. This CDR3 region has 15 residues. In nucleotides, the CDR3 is TGTGCCAGTAGGTGGACAGGGTTATTGGATCAGCCCCAGCATTTT. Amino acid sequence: CASRWTGLLDQPQHF.

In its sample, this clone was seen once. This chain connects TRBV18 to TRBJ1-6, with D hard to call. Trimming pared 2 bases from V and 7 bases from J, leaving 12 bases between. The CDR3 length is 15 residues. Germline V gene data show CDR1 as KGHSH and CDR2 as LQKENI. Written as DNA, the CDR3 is TGTGCCAGCTCACCAGTTCAACAGCAGAATTCACCCCTCCACTTT. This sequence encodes CASSPVQQQNSPLHF.

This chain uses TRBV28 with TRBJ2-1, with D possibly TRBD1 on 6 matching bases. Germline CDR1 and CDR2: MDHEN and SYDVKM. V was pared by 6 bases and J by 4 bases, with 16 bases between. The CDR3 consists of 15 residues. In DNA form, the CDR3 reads TGTGCCAGCAGGACGACAGGCGAGGCTTACAATGAGCAGTTCTTC. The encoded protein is CASRTTGEAYNEQFF.

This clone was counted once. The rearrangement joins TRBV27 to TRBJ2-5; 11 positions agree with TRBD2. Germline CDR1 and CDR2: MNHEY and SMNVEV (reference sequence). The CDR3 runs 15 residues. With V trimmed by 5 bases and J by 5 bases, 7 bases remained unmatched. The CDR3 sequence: CASSIIAGGRETQYF. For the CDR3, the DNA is TGTGCCAGCAGTATCATAGCGGGGGGGCGGGAGACCCAGTACTTC.

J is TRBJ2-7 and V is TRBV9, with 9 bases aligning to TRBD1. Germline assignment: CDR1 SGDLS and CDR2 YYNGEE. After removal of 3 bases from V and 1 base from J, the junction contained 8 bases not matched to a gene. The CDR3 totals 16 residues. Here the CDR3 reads CASSDSGQGSSYEQYF. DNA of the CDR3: TGTGCCAGCAGCGACTCGGGACAGGGTTCTTCCTACGAGCAGTACTTC.

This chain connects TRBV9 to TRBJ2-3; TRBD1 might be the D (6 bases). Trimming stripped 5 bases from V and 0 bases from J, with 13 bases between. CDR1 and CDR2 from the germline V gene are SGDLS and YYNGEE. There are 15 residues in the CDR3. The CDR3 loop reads CASSVWGQSTDTQYF. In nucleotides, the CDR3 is TGTGCCAGCAGTGTCTGGGGGCAGAGCACAGATACGCAGTATTTT.

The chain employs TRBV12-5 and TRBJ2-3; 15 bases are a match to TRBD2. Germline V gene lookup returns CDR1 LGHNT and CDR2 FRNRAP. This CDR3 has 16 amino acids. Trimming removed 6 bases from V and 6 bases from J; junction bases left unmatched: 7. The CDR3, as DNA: TGTGCTAGTGGGCCCGGGACTAGCGGGAGGTTGGATACGCAGTATTTT. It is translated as CASGPGTSGRLDTQYF.

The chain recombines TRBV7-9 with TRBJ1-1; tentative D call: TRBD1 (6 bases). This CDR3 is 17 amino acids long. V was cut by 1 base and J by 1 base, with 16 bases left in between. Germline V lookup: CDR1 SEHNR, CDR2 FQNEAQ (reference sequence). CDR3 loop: CASSLVRGRVRNTEAFF. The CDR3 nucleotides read TGTGCCAGCAGCTTAGTGAGGGGGAGGGTACGGAACACTGAAGCTTTCTTT.

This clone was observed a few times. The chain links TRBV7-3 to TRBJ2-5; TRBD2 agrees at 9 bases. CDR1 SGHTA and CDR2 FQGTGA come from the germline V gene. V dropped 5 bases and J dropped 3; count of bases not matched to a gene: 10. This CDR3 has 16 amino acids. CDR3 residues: CASSPDGAGGKETQYF. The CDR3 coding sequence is TGTGCCAGCAGCCCTGACGGAGCGGGGGGAAAAGAGACCCAGTACTTC. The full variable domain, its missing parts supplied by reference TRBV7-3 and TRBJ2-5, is GAGVSQTPSNKVTEKGKYVELRCDPISGHTALYWYRQSLGQGPEFLIYFQGTGAADDSGLPNDRFFAVRPEGSVSTLKIQRTERGDSAVYLCASSPDGAGGKETQYFGPGTRLLVL.

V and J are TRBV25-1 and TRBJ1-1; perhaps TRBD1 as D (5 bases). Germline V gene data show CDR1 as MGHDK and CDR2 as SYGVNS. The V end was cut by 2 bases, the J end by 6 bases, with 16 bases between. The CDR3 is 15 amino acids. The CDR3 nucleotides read TGTGCCAGCAGTGAAGGGGAGGGGCGGGGGTCTGAAGCTTTCTTT. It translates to CASSEGEGRGSEAFF.

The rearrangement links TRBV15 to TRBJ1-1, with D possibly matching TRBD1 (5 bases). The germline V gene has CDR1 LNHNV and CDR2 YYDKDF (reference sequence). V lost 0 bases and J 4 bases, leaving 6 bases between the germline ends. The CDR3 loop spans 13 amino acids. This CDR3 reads CATSRDRGTEAFF. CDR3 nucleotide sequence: TGTGCCACCAGCAGAGATAGGGGCACTGAAGCTTTCTTT.

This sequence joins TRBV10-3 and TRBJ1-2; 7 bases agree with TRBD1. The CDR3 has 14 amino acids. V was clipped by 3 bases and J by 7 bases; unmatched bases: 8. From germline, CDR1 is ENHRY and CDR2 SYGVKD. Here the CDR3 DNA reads TGTGCCATCAGTGAAAGGGGGACAGTTTCTGGCTACACCTTC. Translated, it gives CAISERGTVSGYTF.

The CDR3 here is CASSGTGGQPQHF. CDR3 DNA sequence: TGTGCCAGCAGCGGTACAGGGGGTCAGCCCCAGCATTTT. The chain couples TRBV9 to TRBJ1-5, with 8 nucleotides matching TRBD1. CDR3 length: 13 residues. V shed 3 bases and J 6 bases; nucleotides not matched to a gene: 2. CDR1 is SGDLS, CDR2 YYNGEE, per germline.

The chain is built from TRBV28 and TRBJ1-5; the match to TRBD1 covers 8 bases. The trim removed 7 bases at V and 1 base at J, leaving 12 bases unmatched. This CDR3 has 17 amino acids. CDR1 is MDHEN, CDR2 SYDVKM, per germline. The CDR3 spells CASKLKIGTGSNQPQHF. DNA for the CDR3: TGTGCCAGCAAACTTAAGATCGGGACAGGCAGCAATCAGCCCCAGCATTTT.